The 11 T cell receptor beta chains below all came from one sample that was sequenced in a study of blood T cells in healthy people across ages. Next came a second PCR, run for roughly 6 to 11 cycles, which used a sample-barcoded 5' primer along with a J-beta primer mix. TCRdb recomputed calls from the 5' RACE reads with MiXCR, one row per CDR3 protein. The sample shows 890,000 or so distinct CDR3 sequences, around 62% of them seen only once. The sequenced sample consisted of blood. The receptor set was obtained from a young man in good health.

For the CDR3, the DNA is TGTGCCAGCAGAGCCGACAGGGCGCCCTACAATGAGCAGTTCTTC. This encodes CASRADRAPYNEQFF. This chain connects TRBV6-2 or TRBV6-3 to TRBJ2-1, with 7 nucleotides matching TRBD1. The CDR3 runs 15 residues. Looked up from germline, CDR1 is MNHEY and CDR2 is SVGEGT. J gave up 2 bases and V 6 bases, and 7 bases lay outside the gene matches.

This chain connects TRBV2 to TRBJ2-6, with D perhaps matching TRBD1 or TRBD2 (6 bases each). Trimming left V 6 bases short and J 0 bases short, with 15 bases between. CDR1 and CDR2 (germline): SNHLY, FYNNEI. CDR3 length equals 17 residues. This CDR3 reads CASRGTGGRSGANVLTF. The CDR3 DNA sequence: TGTGCCAGCAGGGGGACTGGGGGCCGCTCTGGGGCCAACGTCCTGACTTTC.

This chain links TRBV2 with TRBJ1-2; D is perhaps TRBD1 (5 bases). Germline CDR1 is SNHLY and CDR2 is FYNNEI. V lost 10 bases to trimming and J lost 1 base, with 16 bases between them. This CDR3 is 14 amino acids long. The CDR3 here is CATQGNSYNYGYTF. CDR3 sequence (DNA): TGTGCCACCCAGGGCAACAGCTATAACTATGGCTACACCTTC. The variable domain in full, completed from reference TRBV2 and TRBJ1-2, reads EPEVTQTPSHQVTQMGQEVILRCVPISNHLYFYWYRQILGQKVEFLVSFYNNEISEKSEIFDDQFSVERPDGSNFTLKIRSTKLEDSAMYFCATQGNSYNYGYTFGSGTRLTVV.

The sample holds one count of this clonotype. The gene calls are TRBV6-1 and TRBJ1-5; TRBD1 is a possible D gene (6 bases). CDR1 and CDR2 from the germline V gene are MNHNS and SASEGT. The CDR3 runs to 14 residues. The V end was cut by 2 bases, the J end by 7 bases, with 12 bases between. This CDR3 reads CASSETRGLQPQHF. The CDR3, as DNA: TGTGCCAGCAGTGAAACCAGGGGCCTACAGCCCCAGCATTTT.

The chain carries TRBV5-6 and TRBJ2-7; unclear D gene. From germline, CDR1 is SGHDT and CDR2 YYEEEE. The CDR3 sequence is 15 residues long. Trimming shortened V by 0 bases and J by 2 bases, and 12 bases separated the two germline ends. CDR3 residues: CASSLDWGSTYEQYF. In nucleotides, the CDR3 is TGTGCCAGCAGCTTGGATTGGGGTAGCACCTACGAGCAGTACTTC.

A few counts support this clonotype. This chain uses TRBV25-1 with TRBJ1-2; D perhaps matches TRBD1 (5 bases). Germline V CDR1 and CDR2: MGHDK, SYGVNS. CDR3 length: 14 amino acids. V was trimmed by 6 bases and J by 2 bases, leaving 13 bases between them. The CDR3 region is CASSRGGTNYGYTF. The CDR3, as DNA: TGTGCCAGCAGCCGCGGGGGGACCAACTATGGCTACACCTTC.

This clonotype came up a few times. This chain links TRBV7-2 with TRBJ1-2; TRBD1 might be the D (5 bases). The CDR3 contains 16 residues. Trimming removed 3 bases from V and 4 bases from J, with 18 bases in between. Germline V gives CDR1 SGHTA, CDR2 FQGNSA. The CDR3 sequence: CASSFYNTGTPYGYTF. In DNA form, the CDR3 reads TGTGCCAGCAGCTTCTACAACACCGGGACCCCCTATGGCTACACCTTC.

The chain has TRBV12-3 or TRBV12-4 and TRBJ1-1, with D unclear. V was trimmed by 6 bases and J by 3 bases, leaving 11 bases between them. The CDR3 spans 13 residues. The CDR3 coding sequence is TGTGCCAGCAGCTTTGCCCGGGACACTGAAGCTTTCTTT. Its translation is CASSFARDTEAFF.

The rearrangement joins TRBV6-6 to TRBJ1-2; 8 positions match TRBD1. This CDR3 is 14 amino acids long. The V gene end was trimmed by 5 bases and the J gene end by 1 base; junction bases not matched to a gene: 3. Germline V CDR1 and CDR2: MNHNY, SVGAGI (reference sequence). The CDR3 is CASSGTGNNYGYTF. CDR3 nucleotide sequence: TGTGCCAGCAGTGGGACAGGAAATAACTATGGCTACACCTTC.

Note on this clonotype: A much larger clone sits a single nucleotide away, making a read error possible. Here the CDR3 DNA reads TGCGTCAGCAGCTTGTCCAGGCCCACAGATACGCAGTATTTT. It is translated as CVSSLSRPTDTQYF. V usage is TRBV5-1 and J usage is TRBJ2-3, with no clear D. The CDR3 totals 14 residues. Germline loops: CDR1 SGHRS, CDR2 YFSETQ.

This clonotype was observed a handful of times. The rearrangement joins TRBV7-2 to TRBJ2-5, with D perhaps TRBD1 or TRBD2 (5 bases each). Germline values: CDR1 SGHTA, CDR2 FQGNSA. The CDR3 loop spans 16 amino acids. V dropped 0 bases and J dropped 4 bases, with 15 bases sitting between them. The CDR3: CASSLAGLPGAETQYF. The CDR3 DNA reads TGTGCCAGCAGCTTAGCCGGGCTCCCCGGGGCAGAGACCCAGTACTTC.